This is a list of T cell receptor beta chains from one sample in a study of blood T cell repertoires in COVID-19. The data were produced by immunoSEQ multiplex PCR, yet TCRdb's version contains in-frame clones alone and is incomplete. The profile shows 200,000 to 250,000 clones, approximately 83% of them singletons. The specimen was peripheral blood. Receptor source: a woman in her thirties who had recovered from COVID-19. Both conserved end residues are part of each CDR3. Fields, in order: D gene, V gene, CDR3 length, clone size, J gene, CDR3 protein, CDR3 DNA. A D gene is named only where the DNA matches it firmly. Clone sizes are given selectively: once, few, many, or a class where the clone is expanded.

D: TRBD2
V: TRBV25-1
length: 16
size: -
J: TRBJ2-5
CDR3: CASSDSKRGDQETQYF
DNA: TGTGCCAGCAGTGACTCAAAGCGGGGGGACCAAGAGACCCAGTACTTC

D: TRBD2
V: TRBV5-1
length: 15
size: -
J: TRBJ2-5
CDR3: CASSSEGTSGETQYF
DNA: TGCGCCAGCAGCTCGGAAGGGACTAGCGGTGAGACCCAGTACTTC

D: TRBD1
V: TRBV11-2
length: 14
size: -
J: TRBJ1-2
CDR3: CASNHGQGGGGYTF
DNA: TGTGCCAGCAACCACGGACAGGGGGGTGGTGGCTACACCTTC

D: -
V: TRBV6-5
length: 13
size: -
J: TRBJ2-7
CDR3: CASSYSPSYEQYF
DNA: TGTGCCAGCAGTTACTCCCCGTCCTACGAGCAGTACTTC

D: -
V: TRBV5-1
length: 15
size: -
J: TRBJ1-6
CDR3: CASSLASVQGSPLHF
DNA: TGCGCCAGCAGCTTGGCCAGTGTACAGGGCTCACCCCTCCACTTT

D: TRBD1
V: TRBV4-3
length: 14
size: -
J: TRBJ2-3
CDR3: CASSQETGEDTQYF
DNA: TGCGCCAGCAGCCAAGAAACAGGGGAGGATACGCAGTATTTT

D: TRBD1
V: TRBV19
length: 16
size: -
J: TRBJ2-6
CDR3: CASTDRAGSGANVLTF
DNA: TGTGCCAGCACCGACAGGGCGGGTTCGGGGGCCAACGTCCTGACTTTC

D: -
V: TRBV5-4
length: 14
size: -
J: TRBJ2-5
CDR3: CASSSFSEQETQYF
DNA: TGTGCCAGCAGCTCGTTTAGCGAACAAGAGACCCAGTACTTC

D: -
V: TRBV6-2/TRBV6-3
length: 15
size: -
J: TRBJ1-2
CDR3: CASSYTMEVNYGYTF
DNA: TGTGCCAGCAGTTACACTATGGAGGTTAACTATGGCTACACCTTC

D: -
V: TRBV3-1/TRBV3-2
length: 14
size: -
J: TRBJ1-6
CDR3: CASSQTIAGSPLHF
DNA: TGTGCCAGCAGCCAAACAATTGCGGGTTCACCCCTCCACTTT

D: -
V: TRBV19
length: 14
size: -
J: TRBJ1-1
CDR3: CASSARLRSTEAFF
DNA: TGTGCCAGTAGTGCGCGACTGAGGAGCACTGAAGCTTTCTTT

D: TRBD1
V: TRBV18
length: 15
size: -
J: TRBJ2-7
CDR3: CASSPPSGQDYEQYF
DNA: TGTGCCAGCTCACCACCCTCGGGACAGGACTACGAGCAGTACTTC

D: -
V: TRBV2
length: 14
size: -
J: TRBJ2-5
CDR3: CASSEGRFQETQYF
DNA: TGTGCCAGCAGTGAAGGGCGGTTCCAAGAGACCCAGTACTTC

D: TRBD2
V: TRBV6-2/TRBV6-3
length: 17
size: -
J: TRBJ2-5
CDR3: CASSYDRATSGEETQYF
DNA: TGTGCCAGCAGTTACGACCGAGCGACTAGCGGGGAAGAGACCCAGTACTTC

D: -
V: TRBV20-1
length: 16
size: -
J: TRBJ1-2
CDR3: CSASSGDPGLRYGYTF
DNA: TGCAGTGCTAGTTCTGGGGACCCGGGACTGCGGTATGGCTACACCTTC

D: -
V: TRBV29-1
length: 12
size: -
J: TRBJ1-6
CDR3: CSGGEANSPLHF
DNA: TGCAGCGGGGGGGAGGCAAATTCACCCCTCCACTTT

D: -
V: TRBV6-5
length: 15
size: -
J: TRBJ2-7
CDR3: CASSYGGGAAYEQYF
DNA: TGTGCCAGCAGTTACGGAGGAGGGGCAGCCTACGAGCAGTACTTC

D: -
V: TRBV7-9
length: 14
size: -
J: TRBJ2-5
CDR3: CASSLAAPKETQYF
DNA: TGTGCCAGCAGCTTAGCGGCACCAAAAGAGACCCAGTACTTC

D: TRBD1
V: TRBV3-1/TRBV3-2
length: 14
size: few
J: TRBJ1-1
CDR3: CASSRARGTTEAFF
DNA: TGTGCCAGCAGCCGCGCCAGGGGGACCACTGAAGCTTTCTTT

D: TRBD1
V: TRBV5-1
length: 13
size: -
J: TRBJ2-5
CDR3: CASSPEGQGNQYF
DNA: TGCGCCAGCAGCCCAGAGGGACAGGGGAACCAGTACTTC

D: -
V: TRBV18
length: 14
size: -
J: TRBJ2-1
CDR3: CASSPQSTDSEQFF
DNA: TGTGCCAGCTCACCACAGTCGACAGATAGTGAGCAGTTCTTC

D: TRBD2
V: TRBV25-1
length: 16
size: -
J: TRBJ2-5
CDR3: CASSEYSGGASKTQYF
DNA: TGTGCCAGCAGTGAATATAGCGGGGGGGCCAGCAAGACCCAGTACTTC

D: -
V: TRBV9
length: 14
size: -
J: TRBJ1-6
CDR3: CASSVEGGDSPLHF
DNA: TGTGCCAGCAGCGTAGAAGGGGGGGATTCACCCCTCCACTTT

D: TRBD1
V: TRBV6-4
length: 15
size: -
J: TRBJ2-3
CDR3: CASSVETGSGDTQYF
DNA: TGTGCCAGCAGTGTGGAGACAGGGAGTGGGGATACGCAGTATTTT

D: -
V: TRBV24-1
length: 16
size: -
J: TRBJ2-2
CDR3: CATSDLRTENTGELFF
DNA: TGTGCCACCAGTGACCTACGGACAGAGAACACCGGGGAGCTGTTTTTT

D: TRBD1
V: TRBV2
length: 13
size: -
J: TRBJ1-2
CDR3: CASSDQPGQGYTF
DNA: TGTGCCAGCAGTGATCAACCGGGACAGGGCTACACCTTC

D: TRBD1
V: TRBV20-1
length: 15
size: -
J: TRBJ1-2
CDR3: CSASSVGQGPSGYTF
DNA: TGCAGTGCTAGTTCGGTCGGACAGGGGCCGAGTGGCTACACCTTC

D: -
V: TRBV6-2/TRBV6-3
length: 14
size: -
J: TRBJ2-7
CDR3: CASSYTAVSYEQYF
DNA: TGTGCCAGCAGTTATACCGCAGTCTCCTACGAGCAGTACTTC

D: -
V: TRBV30
length: 14
size: -
J: TRBJ1-5
CDR3: CAWGAGDGDQPQHF
DNA: TGTGCCTGGGGAGCAGGGGACGGTGATCAGCCCCAGCATTTT

D: -
V: TRBV18
length: 16
size: -
J: TRBJ1-5
CDR3: CASSPLASGRRQPQHF
DNA: TGTGCCAGCTCACCCTTAGCTTCGGGGAGGCGACAGCCCCAGCATTTT

D: TRBD1
V: TRBV3-1/TRBV3-2
length: 17
size: -
J: TRBJ1-6
CDR3: CASSQLGQAGVNSPLHF
DNA: TGTGCCAGCAGCCAACTCGGACAGGCCGGTGTTAATTCACCCCTCCACTTT

D: TRBD1
V: TRBV2
length: 15
size: -
J: TRBJ1-5
CDR3: CASRGTGPSNQPQHF
DNA: TGTGCCAGCAGAGGGACAGGGCCTAGCAATCAGCCCCAGCATTTT

D: TRBD2
V: TRBV7-7
length: 15
size: -
J: TRBJ2-1
CDR3: CASSLGLADYNEQFF
DNA: TGTGCCAGCAGCTTAGGTCTAGCGGACTACAATGAGCAGTTCTTC

D: -
V: TRBV6-2/TRBV6-3
length: 13
size: -
J: TRBJ1-1
CDR3: CASSNDATVEAFF
DNA: TGTGCCAGCAGTAACGACGCCACAGTTGAAGCTTTCTTT

D: -
V: TRBV5-1
length: 15
size: few
J: TRBJ2-7
CDR3: CASSVLAMSSYEQYF
DNA: TGCGCCAGCAGCGTTCTAGCTATGAGCTCCTACGAGCAGTACTTC

D: -
V: TRBV14
length: 13
size: -
J: TRBJ1-2
CDR3: CASSQGGNYGYTF
DNA: TGTGCCAGCAGCCAAGGGGGCAACTATGGCTACACCTTC

D: TRBD2
V: TRBV20-1
length: 13
size: -
J: TRBJ2-1
CDR3: CSASRSGGNEQFF
DNA: TGCAGTGCTAGTCGCTCGGGGGGCAATGAGCAGTTCTTC

D: TRBD2
V: TRBV18
length: 13
size: few
J: TRBJ2-1
CDR3: CASSPKPLAEQFF
DNA: TGTGCCAGCTCGCCAAAGCCACTAGCGGAGCAGTTCTTC

D: TRBD1
V: TRBV6-5
length: 15
size: -
J: TRBJ2-2
CDR3: CASSYFHRGHGELFF
DNA: TGTGCCAGCAGTTACTTCCACAGGGGGCACGGGGAGCTGTTTTTT

D: -
V: TRBV6-5
length: 13
size: -
J: TRBJ1-2
CDR3: CASMSRSLGGYTF
DNA: TGTGCCAGCATGAGCAGGTCTTTGGGTGGCTACACCTTC

D: -
V: TRBV9
length: 15
size: -
J: TRBJ2-2
CDR3: CASSEGDTYTGELFF
DNA: TGTGCCAGCAGCGAGGGGGACACATACACCGGGGAGCTGTTTTTT

D: -
V: TRBV11-3
length: 13
size: -
J: TRBJ2-2
CDR3: CASSQPGTGELFF
DNA: TGTGCCAGCAGCCAGCCGGGCACCGGGGAGCTGTTTTTT

D: TRBD2
V: TRBV13
length: 16
size: few
J: TRBJ2-7
CDR3: CASSLPPGGGAYEQYF
DNA: TGTGCCAGCAGCCTCCCTCCGGGCGGGGGAGCCTACGAGCAGTACTTC

D: -
V: TRBV5-1
length: 16
size: -
J: TRBJ2-1
CDR3: CASSLLPGEGLNEQFF
DNA: TGCGCCAGCAGCTTATTACCAGGGGAAGGCCTCAATGAGCAGTTCTTC

D: -
V: TRBV7-3
length: 13
size: once
J: TRBJ2-2
CDR3: CASSSQSTGELFF
DNA: TGTGCCAGCAGCTCCCAATCCACCGGGGAGCTGTTTTTT

D: -
V: TRBV2
length: 14
size: -
J: TRBJ1-6
CDR3: CASVFYKGGSPLHF
DNA: TGTGCCAGCGTTTTTTACAAAGGGGGTTCACCCCTCCACTTT

D: TRBD2
V: TRBV7-3
length: 20
size: once
J: TRBJ2-6
CDR3: CASSPQGGLAGDSGANVLTF
DNA: TGTGCCAGCAGCCCGCAGGGGGGACTAGCGGGGGACTCTGGGGCCAACGTCCTGACTTTC

D: TRBD2
V: TRBV3-1/TRBV3-2
length: 15
size: -
J: TRBJ2-3
CDR3: CASSQAGGIADTQYF
DNA: TGTGCCAGCAGCCAAGCGGGGGGTATCGCAGATACGCAGTATTTT

D: -
V: TRBV21-1
length: 15
size: -
J: TRBJ1-6
CDR3: CASSRTGSDNSPLHF
DNA: TGTGCCAGCAGTAGAACAGGGTCGGATAATTCACCCCTCCACTTT

D: TRBD1
V: TRBV2
length: 14
size: -
J: TRBJ2-7
CDR3: CASSGTGGSYEQYF
DNA: TGTGCCAGCAGTGGTACAGGGGGCTCCTACGAGCAGTACTTC

D: -
V: TRBV5-4
length: 14
size: few
J: TRBJ1-2
CDR3: CASSLEGGGYGYTF
DNA: TGTGCCAGCAGCTTGGAGGGAGGGGGGTATGGCTACACCTTC

D: -
V: TRBV2
length: 14
size: -
J: TRBJ2-1
CDR3: CASTKLMRIDEQFF
DNA: TGTGCCAGCACCAAGTTAATGAGGATAGATGAGCAGTTCTTC

D: TRBD2
V: TRBV6-2/TRBV6-3
length: 14
size: -
J: TRBJ2-1
CDR3: CASSYSTGGNEQFF
DNA: TGTGCCAGCAGTTACTCGACGGGGGGGAATGAGCAGTTCTTC

D: TRBD1
V: TRBV19
length: 17
size: -
J: TRBJ2-2
CDR3: CASSIPSGTGNTGELFF
DNA: TGTGCCAGTAGTATCCCCTCCGGGACAGGGAACACCGGGGAGCTGTTTTTT

D: TRBD1
V: TRBV2
length: 16
size: -
J: TRBJ1-2
CDR3: CASFADITGGSYGYTF
DNA: TGTGCCAGCTTCGCAGACATTACAGGGGGCAGCTATGGCTACACCTTC

D: TRBD1
V: TRBV10-1
length: 17
size: -
J: TRBJ1-3
CDR3: CASSYRNRGDSGNTIYF
DNA: TGCGCCAGCAGTTACAGAAACAGGGGCGACTCTGGAAACACCATATATTTT

D: TRBD1
V: TRBV12-3/TRBV12-4
length: 12
size: -
J: TRBJ1-3
CDR3: CASRGTVNTIYF
DNA: TGTGCCAGCAGGGGGACAGTTAACACCATATATTTT

D: -
V: TRBV6-5
length: 13
size: -
J: TRBJ2-5
CDR3: CASSYVSGETQYF
DNA: TGTGCCAGCAGTTACGTCTCAGGGGAGACCCAGTACTTC

D: -
V: TRBV7-3
length: 16
size: -
J: TRBJ1-4
CDR3: CASSLRPAATNEKLFF
DNA: TGTGCCAGCAGCTTAAGGCCTGCCGCCACTAATGAAAAACTGTTTTTT